The 30 T cell receptor beta chains in this list originate from one sample, sequenced in a study of cytomegalovirus exposure and HLA in healthy donors. PCR amplification relied on 60 Vbeta primers (plus 13 Jbeta primers). This table comes from immunoSEQ multiplex PCR, and its TCRdb copy is limited to in-frame clones, with some not included. The data show some 150,000 clones, around 80% seen once. What was sequenced was PBMCs. These receptors came from a man in his forties in good health and CMV-seropositive.

The chain combines TRBV28 with TRBJ2-3; D is uncertain. V was clipped by 8 bases and J by 8 bases, with 8 bases between them. The CDR3 is 10 residues long. From germline, CDR1 is MDHEN and CDR2 SYDVKM. CDR3 residues: CASGLFTQYF. CDR3 coding DNA: TGTGCCAGCGGCCTTTTTACGCAGTATTTT.

The rearrangement joins TRBV27 to TRBJ2-1; the D gene is possibly TRBD2 (6 bases). The CDR3 extends over 19 amino acids. Trimming cost V 7 bases and J 4 bases, with 29 bases left between them. Germline-derived CDR1 and CDR2 are MNHEY and SMNVEV (reference sequence). CDR3 sequence: CASTRAATSLIAGYNEQFF. CDR3 bases: TGTGCCAGCACGCGGGCGGCTACTAGCCTGATAGCTGGGTACAATGAGCAGTTCTTC.

The chain combines TRBV6-5 with TRBJ2-2; the match to TRBD2 covers 9 bases. V lost 5 bases, J lost 4 bases, and 5 bases stayed unmatched. The CDR3 has 15 amino acids. Looked up from germline, CDR1 is MNHEY and CDR2 is SVGAGI. CDR3 sequence reads: CASSGGGAGTGELFF. CDR3 nucleotides: TGTGCCAGCAGTGGCGGGGGGGCCGGCACCGGGGAGCTGTTTTTT.

This chain's CDR3 is CAISDLLTGKSGYTF. The CDR3 DNA is TGTGCCATCAGTGATCTACTTACAGGGAAAAGCGGCTACACCTTC. The chain links TRBV10-3 to TRBJ1-2, with D possibly being TRBD1 (6 bases). The CDR3 consists of 15 residues. Germline CDR1 reads ENHRY; CDR2 reads SYGVKD. V lost 3 bases to trimming and J lost 8 bases, with 19 bases between them.

The chain has TRBV27 and TRBJ2-1, with D unclear. The CDR3 contains 14 residues. V was cut by 6 bases and J by 2 bases, with 11 bases left in between. Germline V gives CDR1 MNHEY, CDR2 SMNVEV (reference sequence). The chain's CDR3 is CASSPSGPYNEQFF. CDR3 DNA sequence: TGTGCCAGCAGCCCGTCGGGTCCCTACAATGAGCAGTTCTTC.

The V gene is TRBV29-1, the J gene TRBJ1-1, with D possibly being TRBD1 (5 bases). Deletions cut 7 bases from V and 1 base from J, with 10 bases between. The CDR3 length is 12 residues. In germline, CDR1 is SQVTM, CDR2 ANQGSEA. CDR3 DNA: TGCAGCGCTACGGACACGAACACTGAAGCTTTCTTT. Encoded protein: CSATDTNTEAFF.

This clone was detected only once. The J gene is TRBJ1-2, the V gene TRBV18; TRBD1 might be the D (6 bases). Trimming left V 5 bases short and J 8 bases short, with 18 bases between. Germline V gene sequence: CDR1 KGHSH, CDR2 LQKENI. The CDR3 consists of 14 residues. The CDR3: CASSDKQGDWGYTF. The CDR3 coding sequence is TGTGCCAGCTCAGACAAACAGGGAGACTGGGGCTACACCTTC.

The V call is TRBV7-2, the J call TRBJ1-1, with 7 bases lining up with TRBD1. Germline CDR1 and CDR2: SGHTA and FQGNSA. The CDR3 has 14 amino acids. The junction had 7 bases not matched to a gene; V was cut back by 4 bases and J by 5 bases. The CDR3 here is CASSSGPTGTEAFF. The CDR3, as DNA: TGTGCCAGCAGCTCCGGCCCGACAGGGACTGAAGCTTTCTTT.

The CDR3 DNA follows: TGTGCCTGGAGTGCGACTAGCGGCAACACAGATACGCAGTATTTT. As protein: CAWSATSGNTDTQYF. This sequence joins TRBV30 and TRBJ2-3, with TRBD2 identical over 9 bases. CDR1 and CDR2 (germline): GTSNPN, SVGIG (reference sequence). Losses at the gene ends were 1 base for V and 2 bases for J; bases not matched to a gene: 4. The CDR3 covers 15 residues.

The sample holds a few counts of this clone. As DNA, the CDR3 is TGTGCCAGCAGTGTAACAGGGGCAGGCACTGAAGCTTTCTTT. It codes for CASSVTGAGTEAFF. The chain links TRBV28 to TRBJ1-1; 7 bases are a match to TRBD1. CDR1 is MDHEN and CDR2 is SYDVKM in the germline V gene. V lost 5 bases and J lost 4; bases outside the gene matches: 7. The length of the CDR3 is 14 residues.

The V call is TRBV6-1, the J call TRBJ2-7; D gene unclear. V was pared by 2 bases and J by 3 bases, with 8 bases between. Germline CDR1 reads MNHNS; CDR2 reads SASEGT. CDR3 size: 13 residues. CDR3 sequence reads: CASSETADYEQYF. In DNA, the CDR3 is TGTGCCAGCAGTGAAACAGCAGACTACGAGCAGTACTTC.

The chain joins TRBV19 to TRBJ2-5; perhaps TRBD1 as D (7 bases). This CDR3 has 17 residues. V was shortened by 5 bases and J by 4 bases, with 23 bases between the two germline ends. Germline CDR1 and CDR2: LNHDA and SQIVND (reference sequence). This CDR3 is CASSWGGRTTGLETQYF. The DNA for the CDR3 is TGTGCCAGTAGTTGGGGAGGCCGTACGACAGGGTTAGAGACCCAGTACTTC.

The rearrangement links TRBV15 to TRBJ2-1, with 8 nucleotides matching TRBD2. The CDR3 contains 17 residues. V lost 0 bases, J lost 3 bases, and 7 bases stayed unmatched. The germline V gene has CDR1 LNHNV and CDR2 YYDKDF (reference sequence). CDR3 protein: CATSRDMAGGNYNEQFF. The DNA of the CDR3 is TGTGCCACCAGCAGAGATATGGCGGGAGGTAACTACAATGAGCAGTTCTTC.

J is TRBJ2-5 and V is TRBV14, with D possibly matching TRBD2 (6 bases). V lost 0 bases and J 5 bases, leaving 16 bases between the germline ends. CDR3 size: 16 residues. Germline V gene lookup returns CDR1 SGHDN and CDR2 FVKESK. The CDR3 DNA follows: TGTGCCAGCAGCCAAGATCGATTGGCGGGGCGGGAGACCCAGTACTTC. Translation: CASSQDRLAGRETQYF.

This clone was recorded only once. This chain uses TRBV29-1 with TRBJ1-1; D is undetermined. CDR1 and CDR2 (germline): SQVTM, ANQGSEA. The CDR3 loop spans 11 amino acids. V was trimmed by 7 bases and J by 1 base, leaving 7 bases between them. CDR3 region: CSGLKNTEAFF. The CDR3 nucleotides are TGCAGCGGGCTGAAGAACACTGAAGCTTTCTTT.

The V call is TRBV21-1, the J call TRBJ1-5; the DNA was not compared with TRBD1, the D call given in the table. TRBV21-1 counts as a pseudogene. The CDR3 has 16 residues. The CDR3 loop is CASKKKGDRDNQPQHF. CDR3 coding DNA: TGTGCCAGCAAGAAGAAGGGGGACAGGGACAATCAGCCCCAGCATTTT.

This chain connects TRBV6-6 to TRBJ1-1; no definite D call. Germline V gene data show CDR1 as MNHNY and CDR2 as SVGAGI (reference sequence). This CDR3 is 12 amino acids long. Between the trimmed V and J ends, which lost 8 bases and 5 bases, there was a span of 12 bases. The CDR3 region is CASRGEGTEAFF. The CDR3 bases are TGTGCCAGCCGTGGAGAGGGAACTGAAGCTTTCTTT.

The chain joins TRBV9 to TRBJ1-2, with a tentative D call TRBD1 (5 bases). The CDR3 sequence is 13 residues long. In germline, CDR1 is SGDLS, CDR2 YYNGEE. Trimming removed 5 bases from V and 5 bases from J, with 13 bases in between. The CDR3 DNA reads TGTGCCAGCAGGGCAGGGTCCCCTTATGGCTACACCTTC. Residues: CASRAGSPYGYTF.

The gene calls are TRBV7-9 and TRBJ2-5; 9 bases fit TRBD1. The J segment lost 7 bases and the V segment lost 5 bases, leaving 5 bases of the junction unmatched. The CDR3 consists of 13 residues. The germline CDR1 and CDR2 sequences are SEHNR and FQNEAQ (reference sequence). The CDR3 protein is CASSGQGLGTQYF. The CDR3, as DNA: TGTGCCAGCAGCGGACAGGGGCTAGGGACCCAGTACTTC. The whole variable domain, filled in from reference TRBV7-9 and TRBJ2-5, reads DTGVSQNPRHKITKRGQNVTFRCDPISEHNRLYWYRQTLGQGPEFLTYFQNEAQLEKSRLLSDRFSAERPKGSFSTLEIQRTEQGDSAMYLCASSGQGLGTQYFGPGTRLLVL.

This clone was counted between two and nine times. The J gene is TRBJ2-7, the V gene TRBV2, with a weak D call TRBD1 (5 bases). Germline V gives CDR1 SNHLY, CDR2 FYNNEI. V gave up 5 bases and J gave up 7 bases, with 12 bases separating them. The CDR3 length is 12 residues. The CDR3: CASSLLWTEQYF. CDR3 coding DNA: TGTGCCAGCAGTCTTCTGTGGACAGAGCAGTACTTC.

This clone was detected once. The chain links TRBV29-1 to TRBJ2-7, with 10 nucleotides matching TRBD2. Germline lookup yields CDR1 SQVTM and CDR2 ANQGSEA. V dropped 6 bases and J dropped 2; count of bases not matched to a gene: 4. CDR3 size: 13 residues. CDR3 nucleotides: TGCAGCGTGGTACTAGCGGGAACCTACGAGCAGTACTTC. It specifies CSVVLAGTYEQYF.

CDR3 nucleotide sequence: TGTGCCAGAAGCTTGGAGGACAAGGCCCTCTACGAGCAGTACTTC. Translating it yields CARSLEDKALYEQYF. The chain links TRBV5-3 to TRBJ2-7; tentatively, D is TRBD1 (5 bases). TRBV5-3 carries the ORF label, with uncertain function. The germline V and J ends were trimmed by 0 bases and 3 bases, with 13 bases remaining between them. The CDR3 is made up of 15 amino acids.

V usage is TRBV27 and J usage is TRBJ2-2; tentative D call: TRBD1 (5 bases). Trimming removed 5 bases at V and 3 bases at J, with 13 bases between. There are 15 residues in the CDR3. Per germline, CDR1 MNHEY and CDR2 SMNVEV (reference sequence). The CDR3 DNA reads TGTGCCAGCAGTCCTGACAGTTCCCACACCGGGGAGCTGTTTTTT. Translation gives CASSPDSSHTGELFF.

The CDR3 bases are TGTGCCAGCAGCTCTATTCTGACAGGAAACTATGGCTACACCTTC. As protein: CASSSILTGNYGYTF. The chain recombines TRBV7-8 with TRBJ1-2; a possible D gene is TRBD1 (6 bases). Germline V gene sequence: CDR1 SGHVS, CDR2 FQNEAQ. Deletions cut 4 bases from V and 2 bases from J, with 14 bases between. The CDR3 contains 15 residues.

This rearrangement joins TRBV19 to TRBJ2-1; 14 bases agree with TRBD2. The CDR3 is 17 residues long. CDR1 is LNHDA and CDR2 is SQIVND in the germline V gene (reference sequence). With 4 bases clipped from V and 4 bases from J, the junction kept 6 bases outside the gene matches. CDR3 in amino acids: CASSTQGLAGAYNEQFF. The CDR3 nucleotides read TGTGCCAGTAGTACACAGGGACTAGCGGGAGCTTACAATGAGCAGTTCTTC.

The CDR3 region is CASSQDGLAGGWNEQFF. For the CDR3, the DNA is TGCGCCAGCAGCCAAGACGGGCTAGCGGGAGGTTGGAATGAGCAGTTCTTC. The gene calls are TRBV4-3 and TRBJ2-1; 11 nucleotides line up with TRBD2. Germline V gene lookup returns CDR1 LGHNA and CDR2 YSLEER. CDR3 length: 17 residues. V was clipped by 0 bases and J by 7 bases; unmatched bases: 8.

This clone appeared a single time. The chain carries TRBV19 and TRBJ1-1, with a tentative D call TRBD1 (5 bases). Germline loops: CDR1 LNHDA, CDR2 SQIVND (reference sequence). V was pared by 3 bases and J by 4 bases, with 9 bases between. There are 13 residues in the CDR3. The CDR3 reads CASSIGGSTEAFF. The CDR3 DNA reads TGTGCCAGTAGTATCGGGGGTTCCACTGAAGCTTTCTTT.

The chain combines TRBV18 with TRBJ1-5; D is perhaps TRBD1 (6 bases). From germline, CDR1 is KGHSH and CDR2 LQKENI. V lost 3 bases to trimming and J lost 2 bases, with 11 bases between them. This CDR3 comprises 15 residues. The CDR3 DNA reads TGTGCCAGCTCACCGACAGGATGGGGCAATCAGCCCCAGCATTTT. Translation gives CASSPTGWGNQPQHF.

The chain combines TRBV19 with TRBJ2-1, with 14 nucleotides matching TRBD2. V trimming: 4 bases; J trimming: 8 bases; junction bases outside the gene matches: 13. The CDR3 is 18 residues long. Germline CDR1 is LNHDA and CDR2 is SQIVND (reference sequence). Written as DNA, the CDR3 is TGTGCCAGTAGTAAGGGACTAGCGGGAGATCAGTTTGGAGATGAGCAGTTCTTC. It specifies CASSKGLAGDQFGDEQFF.

This chain uses TRBV7-9 with TRBJ2-7, with 7 bases aligning to TRBD1. V shed 4 bases and J 0 bases; nucleotides not matched to a gene: 3. This CDR3 region has 14 residues. CDR1 and CDR2 (germline): SEHNR, FQNEAQ (reference sequence). CDR3 sequence: CASSSGTDSYEQYF. CDR3 coding DNA: TGTGCCAGCAGCTCCGGGACAGACTCCTACGAGCAGTACTTC.